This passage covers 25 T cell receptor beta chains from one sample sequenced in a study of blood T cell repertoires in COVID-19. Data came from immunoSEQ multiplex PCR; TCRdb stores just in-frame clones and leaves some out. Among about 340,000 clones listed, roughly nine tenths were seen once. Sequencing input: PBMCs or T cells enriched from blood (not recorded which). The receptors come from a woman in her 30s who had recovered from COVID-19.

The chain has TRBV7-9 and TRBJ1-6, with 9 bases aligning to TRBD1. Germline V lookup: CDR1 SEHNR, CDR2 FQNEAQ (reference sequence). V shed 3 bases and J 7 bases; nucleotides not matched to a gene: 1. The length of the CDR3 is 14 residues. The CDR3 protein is CASSFGQGNSPLHF. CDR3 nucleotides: TGTGCCAGCAGCTTCGGACAGGGGAATTCACCCCTCCACTTT.

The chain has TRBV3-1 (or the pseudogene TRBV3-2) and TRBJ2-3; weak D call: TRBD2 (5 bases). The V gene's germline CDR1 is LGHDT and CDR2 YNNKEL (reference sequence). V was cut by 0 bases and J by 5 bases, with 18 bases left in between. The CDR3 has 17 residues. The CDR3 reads CASSQDPLATPGDTQYF. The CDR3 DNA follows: TGTGCCAGCAGCCAAGATCCGCTAGCAACCCCGGGAGATACGCAGTATTTT.

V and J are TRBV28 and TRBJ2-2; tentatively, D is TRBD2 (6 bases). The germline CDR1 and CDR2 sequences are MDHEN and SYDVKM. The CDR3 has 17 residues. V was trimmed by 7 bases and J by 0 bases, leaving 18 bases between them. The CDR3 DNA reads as TGTGCCAGCACGAGCTATTCAGGGACTCCGAACACCGGGGAGCTGTTTTTT. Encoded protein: CASTSYSGTPNTGELFF.

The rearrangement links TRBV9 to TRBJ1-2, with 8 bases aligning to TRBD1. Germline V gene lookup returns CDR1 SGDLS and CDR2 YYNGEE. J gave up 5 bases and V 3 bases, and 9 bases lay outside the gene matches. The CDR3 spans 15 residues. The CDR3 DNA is TGTGCCAGCAGCGCCTCAGAACAGGGGGGATATGGCTACACCTTC. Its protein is CASSASEQGGYGYTF.

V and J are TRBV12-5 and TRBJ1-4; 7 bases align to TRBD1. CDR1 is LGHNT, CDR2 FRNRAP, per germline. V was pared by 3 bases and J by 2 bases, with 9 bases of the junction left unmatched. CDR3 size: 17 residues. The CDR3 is CASGFPGAGGTNEKLFF. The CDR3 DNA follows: TGTGCTAGTGGTTTCCCAGGGGCAGGGGGTACTAATGAAAAACTGTTTTTT.

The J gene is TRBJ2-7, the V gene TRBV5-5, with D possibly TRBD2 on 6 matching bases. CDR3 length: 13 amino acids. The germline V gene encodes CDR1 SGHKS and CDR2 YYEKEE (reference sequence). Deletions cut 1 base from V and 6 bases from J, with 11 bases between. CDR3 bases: TGTGCCAGCAGCTTGAGGGCGGGGATCGAGCAGTACTTC. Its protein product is CASSLRAGIEQYF.

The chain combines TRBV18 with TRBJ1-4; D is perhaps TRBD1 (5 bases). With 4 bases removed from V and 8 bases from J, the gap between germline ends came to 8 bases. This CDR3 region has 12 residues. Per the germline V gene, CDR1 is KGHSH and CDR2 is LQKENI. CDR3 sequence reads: CASSRQGEKLFF. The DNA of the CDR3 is TGTGCCAGCTCACGGCAGGGCGAAAAACTGTTTTTT. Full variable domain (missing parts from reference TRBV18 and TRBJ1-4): NAGVMQNPRHLVRRRGQEARLRCSPMKGHSHVYWYRQLPEEGLKFMVYLQKENIIDESGMPKERFSAEFPKEGPSILRIQQVVRGDSAAYFCASSRQGEKLFFGSGTQLSVL.

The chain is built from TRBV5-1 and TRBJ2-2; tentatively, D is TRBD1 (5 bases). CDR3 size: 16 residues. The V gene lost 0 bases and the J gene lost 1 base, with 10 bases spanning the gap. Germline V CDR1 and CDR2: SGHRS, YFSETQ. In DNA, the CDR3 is TGCGCCAGCAGCTTGGCCCCAACAGGGAACACCGGGGAGCTGTTTTTT. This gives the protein CASSLAPTGNTGELFF.

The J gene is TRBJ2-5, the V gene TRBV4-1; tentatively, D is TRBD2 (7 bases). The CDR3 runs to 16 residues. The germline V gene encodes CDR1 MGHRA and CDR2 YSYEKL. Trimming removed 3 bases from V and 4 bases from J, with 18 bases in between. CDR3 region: CASSQRGRAGVETQYF. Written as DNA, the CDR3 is TGCGCCAGCAGCCAGAGGGGGAGGGCAGGGGTAGAGACCCAGTACTTC.

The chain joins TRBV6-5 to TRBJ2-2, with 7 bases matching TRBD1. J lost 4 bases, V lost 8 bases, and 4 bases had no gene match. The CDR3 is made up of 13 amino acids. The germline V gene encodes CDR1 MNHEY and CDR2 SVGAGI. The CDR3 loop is CASGTEVTGELFF. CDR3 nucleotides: TGTGCCAGCGGGACAGAGGTCACCGGGGAGCTGTTTTTT.

This CDR3 is CASSAWAIDNEQFF. Here the CDR3 DNA reads TGTGCCAGCAGTGCCTGGGCCATCGACAATGAGCAGTTCTTC. The rearrangement links TRBV6-2 or TRBV6-3 to TRBJ2-1, with D hard to call. Trimming left V 5 bases short and J 5 bases short, with 13 bases between. The length of the CDR3 is 14 residues. Germline-derived CDR1 and CDR2 are MNHEY and SVGEGT.

The CDR3 protein is CATSSGGYGYTF. For the CDR3, the DNA is TGTGCCACCAGCAGCGGGGGCTATGGCTACACCTTC. J is TRBJ1-2 and V is TRBV15, with a tentative D call TRBD1 (5 bases). Germline V gene lookup returns CDR1 LNHNV and CDR2 YYDKDF (reference sequence). The CDR3 has 12 residues. The V end lost 3 bases, the J end lost 4 bases, and 6 bases lay between the germline ends.

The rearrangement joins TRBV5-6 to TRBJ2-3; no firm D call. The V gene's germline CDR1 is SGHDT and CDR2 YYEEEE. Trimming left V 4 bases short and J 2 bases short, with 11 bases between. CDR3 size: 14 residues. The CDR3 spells CASSQDRPTDTQYF. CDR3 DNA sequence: TGTGCCAGCAGCCAGGATCGGCCCACAGATACGCAGTATTTT.

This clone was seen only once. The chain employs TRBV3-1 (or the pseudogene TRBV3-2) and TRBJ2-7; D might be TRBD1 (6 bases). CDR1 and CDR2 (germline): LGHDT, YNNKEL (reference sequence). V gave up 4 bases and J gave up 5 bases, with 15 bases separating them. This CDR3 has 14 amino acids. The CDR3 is CASSLRGTGNEQYF. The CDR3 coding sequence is TGTGCCAGCAGCCTGAGAGGAACAGGGAACGAGCAGTACTTC.

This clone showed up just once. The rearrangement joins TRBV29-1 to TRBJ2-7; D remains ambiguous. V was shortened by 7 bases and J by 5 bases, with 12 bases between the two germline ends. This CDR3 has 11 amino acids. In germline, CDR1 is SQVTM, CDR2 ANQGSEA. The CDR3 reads CSASRSHEQYF. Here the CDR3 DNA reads TGCAGCGCCAGCCGGAGCCACGAGCAGTACTTC.

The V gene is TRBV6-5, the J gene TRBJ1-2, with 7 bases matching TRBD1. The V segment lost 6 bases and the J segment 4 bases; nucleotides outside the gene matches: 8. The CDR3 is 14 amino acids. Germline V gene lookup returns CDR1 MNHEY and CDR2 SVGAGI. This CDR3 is CASRRQGGPYGYTF. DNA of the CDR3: TGTGCCAGCAGACGACAGGGAGGTCCCTATGGCTACACCTTC.

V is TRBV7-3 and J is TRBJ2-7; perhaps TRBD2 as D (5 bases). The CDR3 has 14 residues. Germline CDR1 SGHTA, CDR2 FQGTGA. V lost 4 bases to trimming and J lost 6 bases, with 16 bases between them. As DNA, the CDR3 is TGTGCCAGCAGCTCTACGGGGTCCTTTGGCGAGCAGTACTTC. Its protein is CASSSTGSFGEQYF.

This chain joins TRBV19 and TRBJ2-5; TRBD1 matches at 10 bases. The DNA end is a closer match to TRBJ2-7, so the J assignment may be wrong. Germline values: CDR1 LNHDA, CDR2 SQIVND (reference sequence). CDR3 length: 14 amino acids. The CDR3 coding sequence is TGTGCCAGTAGTTTCGGGACAGGGGACTACGAGCAGTACTTC. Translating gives CASSFGTGDYEQYF.

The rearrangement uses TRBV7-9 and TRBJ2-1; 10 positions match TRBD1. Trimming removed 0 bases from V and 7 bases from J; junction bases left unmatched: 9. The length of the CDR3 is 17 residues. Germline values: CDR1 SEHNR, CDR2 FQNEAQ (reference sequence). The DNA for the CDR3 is TGTGCCAGCAGCTTAGCTCAAGGGACAGGGGTGGGAAATGAGCAGTTCTTC. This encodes CASSLAQGTGVGNEQFF.

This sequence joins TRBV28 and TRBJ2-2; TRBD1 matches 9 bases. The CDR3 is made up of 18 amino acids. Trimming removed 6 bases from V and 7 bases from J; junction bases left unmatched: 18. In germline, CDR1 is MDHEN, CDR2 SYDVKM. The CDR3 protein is CASSHTLYRTGEDGELFF. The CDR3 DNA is TGTGCCAGCAGCCATACCCTTTACCGGACAGGGGAGGACGGGGAGCTGTTTTTT. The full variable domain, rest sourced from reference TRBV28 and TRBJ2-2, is DVKVTQSSRYLVKRTGEKVFLECVQDMDHENMFWYRQDPGLGLRLIYFSYDVKMKEKGDIPEGYSVSREKKERFSLILESASTNQTSMYLCASSHTLYRTGEDGELFFGEGSRLTVL.

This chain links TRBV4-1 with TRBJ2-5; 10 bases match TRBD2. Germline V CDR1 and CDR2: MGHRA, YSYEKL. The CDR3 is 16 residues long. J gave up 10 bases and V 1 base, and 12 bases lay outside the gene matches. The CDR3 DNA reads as TGCGCCAGCAGCCAAGGTAGTAGCGGGGGGTGGATGAGCCAGTACTTC. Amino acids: CASSQGSSGGWMSQYF.

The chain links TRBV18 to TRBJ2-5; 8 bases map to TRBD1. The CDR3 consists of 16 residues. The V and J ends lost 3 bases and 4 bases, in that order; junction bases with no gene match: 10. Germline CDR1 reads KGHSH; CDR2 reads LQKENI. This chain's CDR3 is CASSPRAGGSGETQYF. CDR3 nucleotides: TGTGCCAGCTCACCTCGGGCAGGGGGCTCGGGAGAGACCCAGTACTTC.

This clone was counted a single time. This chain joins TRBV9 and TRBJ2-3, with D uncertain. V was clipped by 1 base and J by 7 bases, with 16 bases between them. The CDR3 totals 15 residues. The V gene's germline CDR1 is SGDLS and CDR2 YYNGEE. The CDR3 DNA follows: TGTGCCAGCAGCGTATATGCGGCCTTAACCTATACGCAGTATTTT. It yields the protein CASSVYAALTYTQYF.

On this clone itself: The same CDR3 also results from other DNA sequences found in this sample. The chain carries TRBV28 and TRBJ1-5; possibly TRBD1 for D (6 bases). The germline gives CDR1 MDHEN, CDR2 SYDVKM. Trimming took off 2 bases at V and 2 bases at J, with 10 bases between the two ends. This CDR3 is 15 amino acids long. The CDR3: CASSLVQGGNQPQHF. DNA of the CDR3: TGTGCCAGCAGTTTAGTACAGGGCGGCAATCAGCCCCAGCATTTT.

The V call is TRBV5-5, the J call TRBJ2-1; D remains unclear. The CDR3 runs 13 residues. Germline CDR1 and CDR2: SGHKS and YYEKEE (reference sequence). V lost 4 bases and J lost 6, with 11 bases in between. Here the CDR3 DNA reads TGTGCCAGCAGCCCCTTTGCAGGCAATGAGCAGTTCTTC. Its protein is CASSPFAGNEQFF.